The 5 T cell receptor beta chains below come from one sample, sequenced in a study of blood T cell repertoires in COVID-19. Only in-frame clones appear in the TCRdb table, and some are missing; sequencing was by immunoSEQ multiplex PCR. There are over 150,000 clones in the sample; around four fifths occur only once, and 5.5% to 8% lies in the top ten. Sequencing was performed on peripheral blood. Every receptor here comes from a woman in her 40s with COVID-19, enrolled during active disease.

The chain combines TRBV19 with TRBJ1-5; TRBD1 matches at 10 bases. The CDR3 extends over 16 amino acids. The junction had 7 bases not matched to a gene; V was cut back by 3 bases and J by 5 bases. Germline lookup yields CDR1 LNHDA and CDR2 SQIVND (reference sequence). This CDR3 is CASSMRTGGRDQPQHF. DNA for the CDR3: TGTGCCAGTAGTATGAGGACAGGGGGACGGGATCAGCCCCAGCATTTT. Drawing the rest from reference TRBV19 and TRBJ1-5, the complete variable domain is DGGITQSPKYLFRKEGQNVTLSCEQNLNHDAMYWYRQDPGQGLRLIYYSQIVNDFQKGDIAEGYSVSREKKESFPLTVTSAQKNPTAFYLCASSMRTGGRDQPQHFGDGTRLSIL.

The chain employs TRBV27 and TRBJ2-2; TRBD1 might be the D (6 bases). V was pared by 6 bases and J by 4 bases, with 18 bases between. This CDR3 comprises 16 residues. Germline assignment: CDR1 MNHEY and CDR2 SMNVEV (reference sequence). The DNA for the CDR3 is TGTGCCAGCAGACCCAACCCAGGGGCAATCACCGGGGAGCTGTTTTTT. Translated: CASRPNPGAITGELFF.

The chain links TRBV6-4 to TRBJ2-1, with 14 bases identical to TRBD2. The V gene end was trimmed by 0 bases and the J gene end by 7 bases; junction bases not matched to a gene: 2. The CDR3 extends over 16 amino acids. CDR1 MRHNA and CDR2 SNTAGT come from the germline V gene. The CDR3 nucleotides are TGTGCCAGCAGTGACTCCGGGACTAGCGGGAGAAATGAGCAGTTCTTC. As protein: CASSDSGTSGRNEQFF.

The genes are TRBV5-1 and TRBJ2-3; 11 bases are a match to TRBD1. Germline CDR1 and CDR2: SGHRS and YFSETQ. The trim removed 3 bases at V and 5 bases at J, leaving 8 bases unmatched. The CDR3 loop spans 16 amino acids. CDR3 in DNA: TGCGCCAGCAGCTCGGTGGACAGGGGGCGCGGAGATACGCAGTATTTT. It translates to CASSSVDRGRGDTQYF.

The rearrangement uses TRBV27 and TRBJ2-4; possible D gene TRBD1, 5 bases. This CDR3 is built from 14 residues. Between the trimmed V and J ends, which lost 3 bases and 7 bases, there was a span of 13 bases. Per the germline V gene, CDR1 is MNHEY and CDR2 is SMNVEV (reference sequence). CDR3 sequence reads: CASSLAGFGNIQYF. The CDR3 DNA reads TGTGCCAGCAGTTTGGCAGGGTTCGGGAACATTCAGTACTTC.